This TCR beta chain was recorded in a study of low-dose radiotherapy and immunotherapy resistance in tumors. Turning to the study itself: Cohort 1 was given 0.5 Gy fractions every 2 weeks, 6.5 Gy in total.

Unmatched junction bases numbered 4, after V lost 1 base and J lost 3 bases. This CDR3 has 15 amino acids. Germline V gene data show CDR1 as LGHDT and CDR2 as YNNKEL (reference sequence). Gene-specific TRAV and TRBV primers were used for first-strand cDNA, covering alpha and beta chains. Both a constant-region primer and a V-primer adapter served to amplify TCRs across roughly 22 PCR cycles. TCRdb re-analysed the reads in MiXCR, keeping a single row per CDR3 protein. The sample holds around 100,000 distinct CDR3 sequences, less than 25% seen once. The sample's time point: after trial treatment. Treatment meaning: LDRT plus nivolumab, ipilimumab, low-dose cyclophosphamide and aspirin (RACIN trial). Eligible patients bore advanced solid tumors devoid of tumor-infiltrating lymphocytes. This clonotype was counted ten times or more.

This material consisted of PBMCs, taken after low-dose radiotherapy plus immunotherapy. The TCR was taken from a male donor with prostate cancer. The chain employs TRBV3-1 and TRBJ2-7; 9 bases are shared with TRBD1. The CDR3 region is CASSQAGQGVYEQYF. The CDR3 region has the DNA TGTGCCAGCAGCCAAGCGGGACAGGGAGTCTACGAGCAGTACTTC.